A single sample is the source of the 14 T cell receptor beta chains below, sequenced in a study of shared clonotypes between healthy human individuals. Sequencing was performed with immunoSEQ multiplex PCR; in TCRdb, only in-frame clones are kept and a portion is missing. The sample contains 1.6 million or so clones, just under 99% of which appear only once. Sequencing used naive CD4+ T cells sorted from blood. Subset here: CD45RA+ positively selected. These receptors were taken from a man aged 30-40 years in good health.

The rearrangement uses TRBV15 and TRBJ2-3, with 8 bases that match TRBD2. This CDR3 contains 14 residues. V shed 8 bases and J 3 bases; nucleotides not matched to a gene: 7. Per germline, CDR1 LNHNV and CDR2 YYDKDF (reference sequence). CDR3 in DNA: TGTGCCACCTCCGGCGGGAGGCCTACAGATACGCAGTATTTT. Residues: CATSGGRPTDTQYF.

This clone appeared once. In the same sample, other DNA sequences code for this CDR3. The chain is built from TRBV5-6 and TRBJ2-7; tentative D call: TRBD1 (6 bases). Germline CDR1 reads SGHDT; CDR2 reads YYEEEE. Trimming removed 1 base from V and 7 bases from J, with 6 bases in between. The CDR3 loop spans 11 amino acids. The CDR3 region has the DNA TGTGCCAGCAGCTTGAGGGGGGAGCAGTACTTC. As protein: CASSLRGEQYF.

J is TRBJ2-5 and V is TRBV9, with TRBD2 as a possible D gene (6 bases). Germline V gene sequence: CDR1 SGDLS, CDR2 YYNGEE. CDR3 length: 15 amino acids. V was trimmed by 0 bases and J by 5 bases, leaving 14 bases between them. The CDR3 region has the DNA TGTGCCAGCAGCGTAGCGGGAGTCCTCTCGGAGACCCAGTACTTC. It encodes CASSVAGVLSETQYF.

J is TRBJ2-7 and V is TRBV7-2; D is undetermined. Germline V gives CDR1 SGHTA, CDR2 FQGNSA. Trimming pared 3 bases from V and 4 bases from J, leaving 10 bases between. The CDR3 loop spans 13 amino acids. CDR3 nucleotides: TGTGCCAGCAGCTTGAAGGCAGCGTACGAGCAGTACTTC. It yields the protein CASSLKAAYEQYF.

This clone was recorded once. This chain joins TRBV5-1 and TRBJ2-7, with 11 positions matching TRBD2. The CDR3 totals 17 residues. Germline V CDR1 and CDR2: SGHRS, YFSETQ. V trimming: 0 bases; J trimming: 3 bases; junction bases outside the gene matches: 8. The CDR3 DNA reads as TGCGCCAGCAGCTTGGCCTCGACTAGCGGGGCCATCTACGAGCAGTACTTC. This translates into CASSLASTSGAIYEQYF.

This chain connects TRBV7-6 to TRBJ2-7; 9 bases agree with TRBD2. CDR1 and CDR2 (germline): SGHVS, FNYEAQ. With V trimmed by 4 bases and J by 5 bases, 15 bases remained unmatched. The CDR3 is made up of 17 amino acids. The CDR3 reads CASSSEGGRAFIHEQYF. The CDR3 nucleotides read TGTGCCAGCAGCTCAGAAGGCGGGAGGGCCTTTATTCACGAGCAGTACTTC.

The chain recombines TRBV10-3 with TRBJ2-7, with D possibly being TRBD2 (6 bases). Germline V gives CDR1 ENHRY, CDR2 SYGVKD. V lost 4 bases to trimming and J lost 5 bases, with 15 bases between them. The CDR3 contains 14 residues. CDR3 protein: CAISVFGSSNEQYF. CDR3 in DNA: TGTGCCATCAGTGTCTTCGGGAGTTCCAACGAGCAGTACTTC.

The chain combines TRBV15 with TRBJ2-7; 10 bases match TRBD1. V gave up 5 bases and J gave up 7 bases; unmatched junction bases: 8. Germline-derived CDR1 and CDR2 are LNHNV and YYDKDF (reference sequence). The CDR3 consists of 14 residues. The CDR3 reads CATSGGQGQREQYF. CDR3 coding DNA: TGTGCCACCAGCGGGGGACAGGGGCAGCGAGAGCAGTACTTC.

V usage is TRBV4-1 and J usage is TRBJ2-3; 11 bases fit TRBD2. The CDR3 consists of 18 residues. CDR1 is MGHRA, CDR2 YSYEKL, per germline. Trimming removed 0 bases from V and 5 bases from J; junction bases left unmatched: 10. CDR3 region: CASSQDSVLLAGEDTQYF. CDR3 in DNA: TGCGCCAGCAGCCAAGATAGCGTGCTACTAGCGGGAGAAGATACGCAGTATTTT.

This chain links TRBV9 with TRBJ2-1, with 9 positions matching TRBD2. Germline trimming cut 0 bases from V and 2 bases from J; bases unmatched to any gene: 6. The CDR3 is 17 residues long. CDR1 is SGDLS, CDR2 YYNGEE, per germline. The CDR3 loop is CASSVDSGSGTYNEQFF. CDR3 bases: TGTGCCAGCAGCGTAGATAGCGGGAGTGGGACCTACAATGAGCAGTTCTTC.

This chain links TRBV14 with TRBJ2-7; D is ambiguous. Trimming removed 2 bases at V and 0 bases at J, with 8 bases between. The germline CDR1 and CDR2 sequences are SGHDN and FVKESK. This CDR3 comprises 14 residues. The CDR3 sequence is CASSQLMSSYEQYF. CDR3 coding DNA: TGTGCCAGCAGCCAATTAATGAGCTCCTACGAGCAGTACTTC.

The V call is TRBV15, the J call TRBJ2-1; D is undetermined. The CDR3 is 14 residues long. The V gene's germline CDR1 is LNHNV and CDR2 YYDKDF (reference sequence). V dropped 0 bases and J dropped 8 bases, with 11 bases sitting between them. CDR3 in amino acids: CATSRDPFGDEQFF. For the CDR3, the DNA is TGTGCCACCAGCAGAGACCCCTTTGGGGATGAGCAGTTCTTC. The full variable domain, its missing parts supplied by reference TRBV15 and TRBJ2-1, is DAMVIQNPRYQVTQFGKPVTLSCSQTLNHNVMYWYQQKSSQAPKLLFHYYDKDFNNEADTPDNFQSRRPNTSFCFLDIRSPGLGDTAMYLCATSRDPFGDEQFFGPGTRLTVL.

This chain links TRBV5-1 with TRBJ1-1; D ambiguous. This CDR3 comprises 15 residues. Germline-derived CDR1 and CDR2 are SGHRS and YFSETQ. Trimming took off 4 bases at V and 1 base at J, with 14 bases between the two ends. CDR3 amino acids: CASSPLNDANTEAFF. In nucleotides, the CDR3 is TGCGCCAGCAGCCCTCTAAACGACGCGAACACTGAAGCTTTCTTT.

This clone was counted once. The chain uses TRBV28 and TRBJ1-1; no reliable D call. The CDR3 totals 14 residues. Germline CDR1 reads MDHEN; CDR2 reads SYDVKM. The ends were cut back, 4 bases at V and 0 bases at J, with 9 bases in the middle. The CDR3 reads CASSSSGMNTEAFF. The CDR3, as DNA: TGTGCCAGCAGTTCCTCGGGGATGAACACTGAAGCTTTCTTT.